A selection of T cell receptor beta chains follows, all from one sample in a study of identical twins. TCRdb fed the 5' RACE reads into MiXCR, producing one record per CDR3 protein. The repertoire has about 260,000 distinct CDR3 sequences, roughly 7% of them found once; the top ten carry approximately 3.7%. This sample also belongs to another study, concerning yellow fever vaccine responses in identical twins.

Input material: memory (CD45RO+) T cells sorted from blood. Every receptor here comes from a woman under 30 in good health. Both conserved end residues are part of each CDR3. The D gene is left open where the match is weak. Expanded clones are given a class, and other clones once, few, many or no size at all.

TRBV2	few	TRBJ2-7	TRBD2	TGTGCCAGCAGTTCCCAGACTAGCGGGATAGGCGAGCAGTACTTC	CASSSQTSGIGEQYF
TRBV7-8	-	TRBJ2-1	TRBD2	TGTGCCAGCAAGAGGACTAAGCGGGAGGACAATGAGCAGTTCTTC	CASKRTKREDNEQFF
TRBV3-1	few	TRBJ2-1	-	TGTGCCAGCAGCCAAGATTGGGTCGCCTACAATGAGCAGTTCTTC	CASSQDWVAYNEQFF
TRBV6-5	many	TRBJ1-6	-	TGTGCCAGCAGTTACTCCGTAGGGTTTCAGTCACCCCTCCACTTT	CASSYSVGFQSPLHF
TRBV12-3/TRBV12-4	many	TRBJ2-1	-	TGTGCCAGCAGTCACCGGGGGTCGGAGCAGTTCTTC	CASSHRGSEQFF
TRBV12-3/TRBV12-4	many	TRBJ1-2	-	TGTGCCAGCAGTTTCCAAGGGTTTGGCTACACCTTC	CASSFQGFGYTF
TRBV18	few	TRBJ2-3	TRBD1	TGTGCCAGCTCACAAAGACAGGGGGCGTCGGATACGCAGTATTTT	CASSQRQGASDTQYF
TRBV19	-	TRBJ2-7	-	TGTGCCAGTAGTATATTCGACGGAGGAGCCTACGAGCAGTACTTC	CASSIFDGGAYEQYF
TRBV6-1	-	TRBJ2-3	-	TGTGCCAGCAGTGAAAGAGCGGGCCGCACAGATACGCAGTATTTT	CASSERAGRTDTQYF
TRBV4-2	-	TRBJ2-1	-	TGTGCCAGCAGCCCTTTGAAAGGGACGTCTACATCCTACAATGAGCAGTTCTTC	CASSPLKGTSTSYNEQFF
TRBV9	many	TRBJ2-2	TRBD2	TGTGCCAGCAGCCCCAGGACTAGCGGGGGGACCGGGGAGCTGTTTTTT	CASSPRTSGGTGELFF
TRBV20-1	many	TRBJ2-1	TRBD1	TGCAGTGCTAGAGAGGACAGGACGAAGTACAATGAGCAGTTCTTC	CSAREDRTKYNEQFF
TRBV12-5	-	TRBJ2-1	-	TGTGCTAGTGGTTTGGTTCTTAGCAACAATGAGCAGTTCTTC	CASGLVLSNNEQFF
TRBV12-3/TRBV12-4	many	TRBJ2-3	-	TGTGCCAGCAGTAGGACCGGTGGGCAGTATTTT	CASSRTGGQYF